These 13 T cell receptor beta chains came from one sample sequenced in a study of blood T cell repertoires in COVID-19. Method: immunoSEQ multiplex PCR; TCRdb's copy keeps in-frame clones and lacks some. The sample holds approximately 240,000 clones, 82% seen once. The specimen sequenced was peripheral blood. These receptors were taken from an elderly woman with active or convalescent COVID-19.

The DNA of the CDR3 is TGTGCCAGCAGCAGCAGGGGAAGCACTGAAGCTTTCTTT. Translated, it gives CASSSRGSTEAFF. This chain links TRBV7-8 with TRBJ1-1, with D possibly being TRBD1 (6 bases). The V end lost 5 bases, the J end lost 4 bases, and 11 bases lay between the germline ends. CDR3 size: 13 residues. Germline values: CDR1 SGHVS, CDR2 FQNEAQ.

This sequence joins TRBV30 and TRBJ1-5; D may be TRBD1 (6 bases). The V gene lost 0 bases and the J gene lost 1 base, with 10 bases spanning the gap. This CDR3 comprises 15 residues. CDR1 GTSNPN and CDR2 SVGIG come from the germline V gene (reference sequence). CDR3 nucleotides: TGTGCCTGGAGTGTTGTTGGACAGAGCAATCAGCCCCAGCATTTT. The encoded protein is CAWSVVGQSNQPQHF.

This sequence joins TRBV2 and TRBJ1-5; D remains ambiguous. Trimming stripped 0 bases from V and 6 bases from J, with 9 bases between. The CDR3 covers 14 residues. CDR1 is SNHLY, CDR2 FYNNEI, per germline. CDR3 residues: CASSEAHRGQPQHF. The CDR3 DNA reads TGTGCCAGCAGTGAAGCGCATCGGGGTCAGCCCCAGCATTTT. The full variable domain, rest sourced from reference TRBV2 and TRBJ1-5, is EPEVTQTPSHQVTQMGQEVILRCVPISNHLYFYWYRQILGQKVEFLVSFYNNEISEKSEIFDDQFSVERPDGSNFTLKIRSTKLEDSAMYFCASSEAHRGQPQHFGDGTRLSIL.

The chain links TRBV7-7 to TRBJ2-2; TRBD1 aligns across 7 bases. Germline V gene data show CDR1 as SSHAT and CDR2 as FNYEAQ (reference sequence). The CDR3 is 14 amino acids. With 5 bases clipped from V and 5 bases from J, the junction kept 5 bases outside the gene matches. The CDR3 reads CASSPSTGTGELFF. Here the CDR3 DNA reads TGTGCCAGCAGCCCCTCGACAGGGACCGGGGAGCTGTTTTTT. The complete variable domain, with remaining parts taken from reference TRBV7-7 and TRBJ2-2, reads GAGVSQSPRYKVTKRGQDVTLRCDPISSHATLYWYQQALGQGPEFLTYFNYEAQPDKSGLPSDRFSAERPEGSISTLTIQRTEQRDSAMYRCASSPSTGTGELFFGEGSRLTVL.

The rearrangement uses TRBV5-6 and TRBJ1-2, with TRBD1 identical over 7 bases. The CDR3 consists of 13 residues. Germline V gene data show CDR1 as SGHDT and CDR2 as YYEEEE. With 4 bases clipped from V and 8 bases from J, the junction kept 8 bases outside the gene matches. CDR3 residues: CASSLRQGRGYTF. CDR3 DNA: TGTGCCAGCAGCCTGAGACAGGGTAGGGGCTACACCTTC.

The rearrangement uses TRBV7-9 and TRBJ2-7; TRBD2 matches 8 bases. The trim removed 1 base at V and 2 bases at J, leaving 10 bases unmatched. Germline V lookup: CDR1 SEHNR, CDR2 FQNEAQ (reference sequence). CDR3 length: 17 amino acids. The CDR3 loop is CASSLVGGGYEAYEQYF. CDR3 nucleotides: TGTGCCAGCAGCTTAGTGGGCGGGGGGTACGAGGCCTACGAGCAGTACTTC.

V and J are TRBV28 and TRBJ1-2, with D tentatively TRBD1 (6 bases). Germline loops: CDR1 MDHEN, CDR2 SYDVKM. V dropped 3 bases and J dropped 9 bases, with 17 bases sitting between them. This CDR3 is built from 14 residues. Here the CDR3 DNA reads TGTGCCAGCAGTTTCTACACCGCAGGGGAGAGCTACACCTTC. Translation gives CASSFYTAGESYTF.

This chain links TRBV11-2 with TRBJ2-7; the match to TRBD2 covers 7 bases. After removal of 3 bases from V and 5 bases from J, the junction contained 13 bases not matched to a gene. This CDR3 is built from 16 residues. Germline V gene lookup returns CDR1 SGHAT and CDR2 FQNNGV. The CDR3 sequence is CASSFRGREKWDEQYF. Here the CDR3 DNA reads TGTGCCAGCAGCTTTCGAGGGCGGGAGAAATGGGACGAGCAGTACTTC.

Only a few counts were recorded for this clone. V gene TRBV4-2 combines with J gene TRBJ1-3; weak D call: TRBD1 (6 bases). The V end was cut by 2 bases, the J end by 2 bases, with 10 bases between. The CDR3 spans 15 residues. CDR1 LGHNA and CDR2 YNFKEQ come from the germline V gene. The CDR3 DNA is TGTGCCAGCAGCCAAAGGGCAGGGGCTGGAAACACCATATATTTT. Translating it yields CASSQRAGAGNTIYF.

The J gene is TRBJ1-5, the V gene TRBV7-6; D is undetermined. CDR1 and CDR2 (germline): SGHVS, FNYEAQ. The CDR3 is made up of 14 amino acids. V was shortened by 1 base and J by 2 bases, with 6 bases between the two germline ends. The CDR3 DNA reads as TGTGCCAGCAGCTTAGACTTTGGCAATCAGCCCCAGCATTTT. Translation gives CASSLDFGNQPQHF.

J is TRBJ2-5 and V is TRBV5-4; 8 bases align to TRBD2. Germline CDR1 and CDR2: SGHNT and YYREEE (reference sequence). V gave up 10 bases and J gave up 0 bases; unmatched junction bases: 11. The CDR3 consists of 15 residues. The DNA for the CDR3 is TGTGCCTTCAAAGGGGGTAGCGGGGACCAAGAGACCCAGTACTTC. Its protein product is CAFKGGSGDQETQYF.

The chain joins TRBV28 to TRBJ2-6; D is undetermined. This CDR3 is 12 amino acids long. Germline V gene sequence: CDR1 MDHEN, CDR2 SYDVKM. V lost 4 bases to trimming and J lost 8 bases, with 6 bases between them. The CDR3 region has the DNA TGTGCCAGCAGTTCCGGGTCCAACGTCCTGACTTTC. Its protein product is CASSSGSNVLTF.

V and J are TRBV5-1 and TRBJ2-7; 7 bases are a match to TRBD1. The CDR3 extends over 16 amino acids. Trimming at V came to 3 bases and at J to 0 bases, leaving 9 bases not matched to a gene. CDR1 is SGHRS and CDR2 is YFSETQ in the germline V gene. The CDR3 region is CASSWKGTDRSYEQYF. The CDR3, as DNA: TGCGCCAGCAGCTGGAAAGGGACAGACCGCTCCTACGAGCAGTACTTC.